Listed below are T cell receptor beta chains from one sample, sequenced in a study of blood T cell repertoires in COVID-19. TCRdb keeps only in-frame clones here, not all; method: immunoSEQ multiplex PCR. The sample lists roughly 280,000 clones; around 84% were seen once. Sample: peripheral blood. Receptors originate from a woman aged 60-75 years with COVID-19, enrolled during active disease. Both conserved end residues are part of each CDR3. The D gene is left open where the match is weak. Clone size appears in some rows only: once, few, many, or a class for an expanded clone.

V gene	clone size	D gene	J gene	CDR3 protein	CDR3 DNA
TRBV10-3	-	-	TRBJ1-6	CAISVTDNSPLHF	TGTGCCATCAGTGTGACTGATAATTCACCCCTCCACTTT
TRBV5-4	-	-	TRBJ2-4	CASSTTSGVVAKNIQYF	TGTGCCAGCAGCACAACCTCAGGGGTTGTAGCCAAAAACATTCAGTACTTC
TRBV7-9	-	-	TRBJ1-1	CASSLGPQVGTEAFF	TGTGCCAGCAGCCTAGGCCCCCAGGTGGGCACTGAAGCTTTCTTT
TRBV10-3	once	-	TRBJ2-2	CAIEGGRGGSGTGELFF	TGTGCCATCGAGGGGGGAAGGGGCGGGAGCGGAACCGGGGAGCTGTTTTTT
TRBV19	-	TRBD1	TRBJ2-2	CASNPGQGSTGELFF	TGTGCCAGTAATCCGGGACAGGGAAGTACCGGGGAGCTGTTTTTT
TRBV28	-	TRBD1	TRBJ1-2	CASSDTTGVYGYTF	TGTGCCAGCAGTGATACGACAGGGGTCTATGGCTACACCTTC
TRBV7-3	-	TRBD1	TRBJ1-1	CASSHQGGEAFF	TGTGCCAGCAGCCACCAGGGGGGTGAAGCTTTCTTT
TRBV5-4	once	TRBD1	TRBJ1-1	CASSFRDRNTEAFF	TGTGCCAGCAGCTTTCGGGACAGGAACACTGAAGCTTTCTTT
TRBV7-2	few	TRBD2	TRBJ2-2	CASSSGLAGVALTGELFF	TGTGCCAGCAGCTCCGGACTAGCGGGAGTTGCCCTCACCGGGGAGCTGTTTTTT
TRBV6-4	-	TRBD1	TRBJ1-6	CASSGDRGSPLHF	TGTGCCAGCAGTGGGGACAGGGGTTCACCCCTCCACTTT
TRBV7-3	once	TRBD2	TRBJ2-1	CASSPTASGMNEQFF	TGTGCCAGCAGCCCTACGGCTAGCGGGATGAATGAGCAGTTCTTC
TRBV30	-	-	TRBJ2-2	CAWTRVGELFF	TGTGCCTGGACTCGGGTCGGCGAGCTGTTTTTT
TRBV6-5	once	TRBD1	TRBJ1-5	CASSMQGASNQPQHF	TGTGCCAGCAGTATGCAGGGGGCCAGCAATCAGCCCCAGCATTTT
TRBV3-1/TRBV3-2	once	-	TRBJ1-5	CASSRTVLSNQPQHF	TGTGCCAGCAGCCGGACAGTATTGAGCAATCAGCCCCAGCATTTT
TRBV19	-	TRBD1	TRBJ1-1	CASSTQGAMNTEAFF	TGTGCCAGTAGTACACAGGGGGCCATGAACACTGAAGCTTTCTTT
TRBV30	-	-	TRBJ1-6	CAWSAGQGQGFISPLHF	TGTGCCTGGAGTGCCGGCCAGGGCCAGGGTTTTATTTCACCCCTCCACTTT
TRBV19	-	-	TRBJ2-7	CASKTAYEQYF	TGTGCCAGTAAGACAGCGTACGAGCAGTACTTC
TRBV5-5	-	-	TRBJ2-7	CASSLEPGSYEQYF	TGTGCCAGCAGCTTGGAGCCGGGTAGTTACGAGCAGTACTTC
TRBV7-9	-	TRBD1	TRBJ1-6	CASSLSDRGAPLHF	TGTGCCAGCAGCTTATCCGACAGGGGCGCACCCCTCCACTTT
TRBV11-1	-	-	TRBJ2-1	CASSLLGQAGNEQFF	TGTGCCAGCAGCTTATTGGGTCAGGCTGGGAATGAGCAGTTCTTC
TRBV6-5	-	TRBD2	TRBJ2-7	CASSYSGSGAYEQYF	TGTGCCAGCAGTTACTCGGGTAGCGGGGCCTACGAGCAGTACTTC